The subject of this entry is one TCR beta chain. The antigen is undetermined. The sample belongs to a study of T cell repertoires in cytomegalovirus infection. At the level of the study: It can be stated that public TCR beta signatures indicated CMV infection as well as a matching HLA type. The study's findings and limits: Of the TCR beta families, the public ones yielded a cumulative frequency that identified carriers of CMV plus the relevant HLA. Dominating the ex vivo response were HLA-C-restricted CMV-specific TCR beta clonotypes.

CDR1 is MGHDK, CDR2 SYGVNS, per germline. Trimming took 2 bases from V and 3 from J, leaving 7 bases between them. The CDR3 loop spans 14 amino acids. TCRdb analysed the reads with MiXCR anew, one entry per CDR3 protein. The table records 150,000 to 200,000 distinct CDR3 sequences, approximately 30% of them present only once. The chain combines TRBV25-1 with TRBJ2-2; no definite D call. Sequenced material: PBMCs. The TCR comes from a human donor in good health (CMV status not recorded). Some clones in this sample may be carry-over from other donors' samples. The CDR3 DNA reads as TGTGCCAGCAGTGAAGCGAAGGACACCGGGGAGCTGTTTTTT. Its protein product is CASSEAKDTGELFF.